This T cell receptor beta chain was profiled in a study of shared T cell receptors in the human thymus. Libraries were prepared by immunoSEQ multiplex PCR; TCRdb keeps only in-frame clonotypes and omits some of them. The sample carries hundreds of thousands of clones, 88% recorded once. The V end lost 2 bases, the J end lost 10 bases, and 16 bases lay between the germline ends. CDR1 and CDR2 (germline): SGHDT, YYEEEE. This CDR3 has 14 amino acids. The sample also formed part of further work on human thymus T cells. This second report adds: All donors were healthy Finnish infants who were undergoing corrective surgery to treat congenital heart defects. Thymic resections from corrective heart surgery supplied the tissue. Usage of V and J genes appeared biased in thymic and blood repertoires.

The chain carries TRBV5-6 and TRBJ2-1, with a tentative D call TRBD1 (6 bases). The clonotype comes from a boy in the first two years of life with a congenital heart defect. The sample comprised thymocytes. The CDR3 loop is CASSFAIDQGEQFF. In DNA form, the CDR3 reads TGTGCCAGCAGCTTTGCGATCGACCAGGGGGAGCAGTTCTTC.